Below, 22 T cell receptor beta chains from the same sample are listed, as sequenced in a study of CD8+CD57+ T cells in acquired aplastic anemia. Whoever was chosen for sequencing had shown CD8+CD57+ cell expansion by flow cytometry. CDR3 and TCR beta VDJ profiling relied on genomic DNA as the template. TCRdb analysed the reads with MiXCR anew, one entry per CDR3 protein. In the table there are 150,000 to 200,000 distinct CDR3 sequences, about 50% of which are singletons. Sequenced sample: sorted CD4+, CD8+, or CD8+CD57+ T cells (not recorded which) from PBMCs. These receptors were collected from a human donor with aplastic anemia.

A remark on this clonotype: This CDR3 is missing its conserved last phenylalanine or tryptophan, likely due to a read error. It is unclear where the CDR3 begins or ends on the DNA, so no DNA is shown, and the CDR3 is as TCRdb lists it. This chain links TRBV19 with TRBJ1-6. Germline lookup yields CDR1 LNHDA and CDR2 SQIVND (reference sequence). Including both end residues, the CDR3 is 9 amino acids long. The CDR3: CASSIRGSG.

This chain uses TRBV9 with TRBJ2-7; 11 bases are a match to TRBD2. This CDR3 comprises 15 residues. Losses at the gene ends were 4 bases for V and 5 bases for J; bases not matched to a gene: 8. CDR1 is SGDLS and CDR2 is YYNGEE in the germline V gene. CDR3 nucleotides: TGTGCCAGCAGCCCTACGACTAGCGGGATACACGAGCAGTACTTC. Protein: CASSPTTSGIHEQYF.

The DNA of the CDR3 is TGTGCCAGCAGCTTGGTGGGGGGTTATAGCTCCTATAATTCACCCCTCCACTTT. Translation gives CASSLVGGYSSYNSPLHF. The chain is built from TRBV13 and TRBJ1-6, with a possible D match to TRBD1 (5 bases). V shed 3 bases and J shed 0 bases, with 15 bases lying between them. This CDR3 contains 18 residues. Germline V lookup: CDR1 PRHDT, CDR2 FYEKMQ (reference sequence).

The chain links TRBV30 to TRBJ1-1; D gene ambiguous. The CDR3 runs to 13 residues. From germline, CDR1 is GTSNPN and CDR2 SVGIG (reference sequence). V was cut by 5 bases and J by 1 base, with 11 bases left in between. CDR3 DNA sequence: TGTGCCTGGGCCGGGCCGCAGAACACTGAAGCTTTCTTT. Translation: CAWAGPQNTEAFF.

In its sample, this clonotype was seen once. In DNA form, the CDR3 reads TGTGCCACCAACCCGACGGAACGTAACTATGGCTACACCTTC. It translates to CATNPTERNYGYTF. The genes are TRBV15 and TRBJ1-2; D gene uncertain. Trimming took 7 bases from V and 1 from J, leaving 13 bases between them. The CDR3 totals 14 residues. The germline V gene has CDR1 LNHNV and CDR2 YYDKDF (reference sequence).

The V gene is TRBV29-1, the J gene TRBJ1-1; D is undetermined. There are 12 residues in the CDR3. CDR1 is SQVTM, CDR2 ANQGSEA, per germline. The CDR3 DNA reads as TGCAGTGCCCGCCGGGCAGACACTGAAGCTTTCTTT. Protein sequence: CSARRADTEAFF. Full variable domain (outside the CDR3, taken from reference TRBV29-1 and TRBJ1-1): SAVISQKPSRDICQRGTSLTIQCQVDSQVTMMFWYRQQPGQSLTLIATANQGSEATYESGFVIDKFPISRPNLTFSTLTVSNMSPEDSSIYLCSARRADTEAFFGQGTRLTVV.

This clonotype has just a few counts. The chain employs TRBV7-8 and TRBJ2-7, with D hard to call. This CDR3 comprises 14 residues. Germline CDR1 and CDR2: SGHVS and FQNEAQ. V dropped 1 base and J dropped 2 bases, with 9 bases sitting between them. The CDR3 DNA sequence: TGTGCCAGCAGCTTAGACGCCGGCACCTACGAGCAGTACTTC. The encoded protein is CASSLDAGTYEQYF.

This clonotype has more than one count but fewer than ten. This sequence joins TRBV2 and TRBJ2-7, with 10 positions matching TRBD1. Germline-derived CDR1 and CDR2 are SNHLY and FYNNEI. The CDR3 consists of 14 residues. J lost 6 bases, V lost 5 bases, and 7 bases had no gene match. CDR3 DNA sequence: TGTGCCAGCAGTTATACTGGACAGGGGGGCGAGCAGTACTTC. Translating it yields CASSYTGQGGEQYF.

In its sample, this clonotype was seen a few times. An end of the junction does not agree with germline; a read error may underlie this. The chain has TRBV2 and TRBJ2-7, with TRBD1 matching over 11 bases. This CDR3 has 14 residues. Germline values: CDR1 SNHLY, CDR2 FYNNEI. CDR3 sequence reads: CAISEGQGAGEQYF. DNA of the CDR3: TGTGCCATCAGTGAAGGACAGGGGGCGGGCGAGCAGTACTTC.

At least ten counts were recorded for this clonotype. This chain uses TRBV6-1 with TRBJ2-1; D gene ambiguous. CDR1 and CDR2 from the germline V gene are MNHNS and SASEGT. CDR3 length: 12 amino acids. The V end lost 11 bases, the J end lost 2 bases, and 10 bases lay between the germline ends. The CDR3 reads CAGSGTYNEQFF. The CDR3 DNA follows: TGTGCCGGCTCAGGAACCTACAATGAGCAGTTCTTC.

This clonotype showed up many times. The chain combines TRBV7-9 with TRBJ2-7, with D possibly matching TRBD2 (6 bases). V lost 5 bases to trimming and J lost 6 bases, with 11 bases between them. The CDR3 extends over 12 amino acids. Per germline, CDR1 SEHNR and CDR2 FQNEAQ (reference sequence). Written as DNA, the CDR3 is TGTGCCAGCAGCCTGATGGGGGGCGAGCAGTACTTC. Protein product: CASSLMGGEQYF. The variable domain in full, with the rest retrieved from reference TRBV7-9 and TRBJ2-7, is DTGVSQNPRHKITKRGQNVTFRCDPISEHNRLYWYRQTLGQGPEFLTYFQNEAQLEKSRLLSDRFSAERPKGSFSTLEIQRTEQGDSAMYLCASSLMGGEQYFGPGTRLTVT.

The chain joins TRBV5-8 to TRBJ1-4, with D unclear. V lost 0 bases and J lost 6, with 12 bases in between. Per the germline V gene, CDR1 is SGHTS and CDR2 is YDEGEE. CDR3 length equals 15 residues. The CDR3 sequence: CASSLAGQADEKLFF. In nucleotides, the CDR3 is TGTGCCAGCAGCTTGGCCGGCCAGGCGGATGAAAAACTGTTTTTT.

The chain combines TRBV9 with TRBJ1-4, with no clear D. Germline loops: CDR1 SGDLS, CDR2 YYNGEE. Trimming stripped 4 bases from V and 4 bases from J, with 17 bases between. CDR3 length: 16 amino acids. Written as DNA, the CDR3 is TGTGCCAGCAGCCCCCGCTCCGGCCTAATTAATGAAAAACTGTTTTTT. Residues: CASSPRSGLINEKLFF.

The chain has TRBV7-2 and TRBJ1-5; 9 bases line up with TRBD1. Trimming at V came to 5 bases and at J to 7 bases, leaving 6 bases not matched to a gene. Germline CDR1 SGHTA, CDR2 FQGNSA. The CDR3 is 14 amino acids. The CDR3 bases are TGTGCCAGCAGCAAGGGACAGGGAGTCCAGCCCCAGCATTTT. Translating it yields CASSKGQGVQPQHF.

Of note for this clonotype: A much larger clone lies a single base off, so this may be a read error. V and J are TRBV9 and TRBJ2-7; D might be TRBD1 (5 bases). Trimming pared 7 bases from V and 2 bases from J, leaving 19 bases between. The germline V gene has CDR1 SGDLS and CDR2 YYNGEE. CDR3 length: 15 residues. CDR3 sequence: CASHRTDMRTYEQYF. CDR3 bases: TGTGCCAGCCATAGAACGGACATGAGAACCTACGAGCAGTACTTC.

In regard to this clonotype: A junction boundary mismatches the germline segment, possibly from a read error. CDR3 in amino acids: CASSVGTLAKNTQYF. The CDR3 region has the DNA TGTGCCAGCAGCGTGGGGACACTAGCCAAAAACACTCAGTACTTC. The V call is TRBV9, the J call TRBJ2-4, with D possibly called TRBD1 or TRBD2 (6 bases each). The V gene's germline CDR1 is SGDLS and CDR2 YYNGEE. The length of the CDR3 is 15 residues.

The rearrangement joins TRBV24-1 to TRBJ2-3, with 7 bases that match TRBD1. Germline trimming cut 4 bases from V and 0 bases from J; bases unmatched to any gene: 6. CDR1 and CDR2 from the germline V gene are KGHDR and SFDVKD. The CDR3 loop spans 16 amino acids. The CDR3: CATSETGQTSTDTQYF. CDR3 in DNA: TGTGCCACCAGTGAGACGGGACAGACTAGCACAGATACGCAGTATTTT.

The chain employs TRBV7-8 and TRBJ2-7, with D possibly TRBD2 on 5 matching bases. The CDR3 length is 15 residues. Trimming cost V 4 bases and J 2 bases, with 15 bases left between them. CDR1 and CDR2 from the germline V gene are SGHVS and FQNEAQ. The CDR3 DNA is TGTGCCAGCAGCTCCGGCTCGGGGATGACCTACGAGCAGTACTTC. Amino acids: CASSSGSGMTYEQYF.

This chain links TRBV20-1 with TRBJ2-3; D gene ambiguous. Germline V gene data show CDR1 as DFQATT and CDR2 as SNEGSKA (reference sequence). Trimming shortened V by 3 bases and J by 0 bases, and 10 bases separated the two germline ends. The CDR3 is 14 residues long. CDR3 residues: CSASTRSSTDTQYF. The CDR3 DNA is TGCAGTGCTAGTACTCGCTCTAGCACAGATACGCAGTATTTT.

This clonotype was recorded at least ten times. The gene calls are TRBV14 and TRBJ2-5; D is unclear. Trimming removed 4 bases at V and 5 bases at J, with 11 bases between. CDR1 is SGHDN and CDR2 is FVKESK in the germline V gene. The CDR3 has 13 amino acids. The CDR3 DNA reads as TGTGCCAGCAGCCGCCGGCTCCAGGAGACCCAGTACTTC. Its translation: CASSRRLQETQYF.

This chain links TRBV25-1 with TRBJ1-5; D not certain. Germline CDR1 reads MGHDK; CDR2 reads SYGVNS. Trimming pared 4 bases from V and 3 bases from J, leaving 7 bases between. This CDR3 comprises 13 residues. The DNA for the CDR3 is TGTGCCAGCAGTGGACGGGACAATCAGCCCCAGCATTTT. Amino acids: CASSGRDNQPQHF.

There are many counts of this clonotype. V usage is TRBV5-1 and J usage is TRBJ2-7, with no clear D. Trimming stripped 1 base from V and 5 bases from J, with 4 bases between. The germline CDR1 and CDR2 sequences are SGHRS and YFSETQ. The CDR3 covers 11 residues. CDR3 in DNA: TGCGCCAGCAGCTTGTATGACGAGCAGTACTTC. This codes for CASSLYDEQYF.